The 18 T cell receptor beta chains in this list originate from one sample, sequenced in a study of T cell responses to AZD1222 COVID-19 vaccine. Clones were read by immunoSEQ multiplex PCR, and TCRdb kept only the in-frame ones, dropping some. Altogether about 94,000 clones are present, 70% to 90% being singletons, with the ten largest covering roughly 15%. The specimen comprised peripheral blood, sampled on day 0 of AZD1222 vaccination. The source is an adult in good health.

This rearrangement joins TRBV27 to TRBJ2-2; D ambiguous. The CDR3 contains 12 residues. Looked up from germline, CDR1 is MNHEY and CDR2 is SMNVEV (reference sequence). V shed 6 bases and J shed 1 base, with 3 bases lying between them. The CDR3 reads CASSVNTGELFF. CDR3 sequence (DNA): TGTGCCAGCAGCGTGAACACCGGGGAGCTGTTTTTT.

This sequence joins TRBV18 and TRBJ2-3, with 12 bases aligning to TRBD2. Germline trimming cut 3 bases from V and 5 bases from J; bases unmatched to any gene: 3. CDR3 size: 15 residues. Germline V gene sequence: CDR1 KGHSH, CDR2 LQKENI. CDR3 residues: CASSPPGLAGDTQYF. Written as DNA, the CDR3 is TGTGCCAGCTCACCCCCGGGACTAGCGGGAGATACGCAGTATTTT.

The V gene is TRBV7-9, the J gene TRBJ2-3, with TRBD2 matching 14 bases. The CDR3 extends over 19 amino acids. Germline trimming cut 6 bases from V and 3 bases from J; bases unmatched to any gene: 14. Germline lookup yields CDR1 SEHNR and CDR2 FQNEAQ (reference sequence). CDR3 amino acids: CASSPSRQTSGGATDTQYF. In nucleotides, the CDR3 is TGTGCCAGCAGTCCCTCGCGCCAGACTAGCGGGGGGGCTACAGATACGCAGTATTTT.

This clone has just a few counts. This chain uses TRBV30 with TRBJ2-7; D may be TRBD2 (6 bases). This CDR3 spans 12 amino acids. Trimming pared 4 bases from V and 1 base from J, leaving 8 bases between. CDR1 is GTSNPN, CDR2 SVGIG, per germline (reference sequence). The CDR3 nucleotides read TGTGCCTGGACGGAGGGATCCTACGAGCAGTACTTC. It codes for CAWTEGSYEQYF.

The J gene is TRBJ2-3, the V gene TRBV4-1; D gene unclear. CDR3 length equals 17 residues. Trimming removed 3 bases at V and 4 bases at J, with 20 bases between. Germline lookup yields CDR1 MGHRA and CDR2 YSYEKL. DNA for the CDR3: TGCGCCAGCAGCCAGGAAATACCGGTTCTCCGGCCAGATACGCAGTATTTT. Its translation: CASSQEIPVLRPDTQYF.

The sample holds one count of this clone. The rearrangement uses TRBV6-5 and TRBJ1-6; maybe TRBD1 (6 bases). V lost 7 bases to trimming and J lost 7 bases, with 11 bases between them. The CDR3 covers 13 residues. CDR1 is MNHEY, CDR2 SVGAGI, per germline. The CDR3 protein is CASTRGRNSPLHF. CDR3 in DNA: TGTGCCAGCACCCGGGGGCGGAATTCACCCCTCCACTTT.

The chain links TRBV11-1 to TRBJ1-6, with TRBD1 matching over 9 bases. The V gene end was trimmed by 5 bases and the J gene end by 7 bases; junction bases not matched to a gene: 9. The V gene's germline CDR1 is SGHAT and CDR2 FQDESV (reference sequence). The CDR3 totals 16 residues. The CDR3 loop is CASSATGTGRNSPLHF. The CDR3 DNA is TGTGCCAGCAGCGCAACCGGGACAGGGAGGAATTCACCCCTCCACTTT.

The chain couples TRBV30 to TRBJ1-6; tentatively, D is TRBD1 (5 bases). This CDR3 is 14 amino acids long. V was clipped by 4 bases and J by 10 bases, with 17 bases between them. The germline gives CDR1 GTSNPN, CDR2 SVGIG (reference sequence). The CDR3 DNA reads as TGTGCCTGGAAGCCATACGACAGACGATCACCCCTCCACTTT. This codes for CAWKPYDRRSPLHF.

The V call is TRBV30, the J call TRBJ1-1, with 7 nucleotides matching TRBD1. V was pared by 0 bases and J by 3 bases, with 10 bases of the junction left unmatched. CDR3 size: 16 residues. Germline assignment: CDR1 GTSNPN and CDR2 SVGIG (reference sequence). CDR3 sequence reads: CAWSVPTSGGDTEAFF. In DNA, the CDR3 is TGTGCCTGGAGTGTCCCGACCTCAGGGGGAGACACTGAAGCTTTCTTT.

The genes are TRBV19 and TRBJ1-1; D remains ambiguous. This CDR3 spans 13 amino acids. Germline V lookup: CDR1 LNHDA, CDR2 SQIVND (reference sequence). V lost 3 bases and J 7 bases, leaving 12 bases between the germline ends. The CDR3 DNA follows: TGTGCCAGTAGTATTACCTGGACCAGTGAAGCTTTCTTT. Translation gives CASSITWTSEAFF.

The chain employs TRBV12-3 or TRBV12-4 and TRBJ1-2; 7 bases agree with TRBD1. V lost 8 bases to trimming and J lost 2 bases; unmatched junction nucleotides: 2. The CDR3 sequence is 12 residues long. The CDR3 here is CASQGQNYGYTF. CDR3 nucleotide sequence: TGTGCCAGCCAGGGACAGAACTATGGCTACACCTTC.

The chain combines TRBV28 with TRBJ1-1; unclear D gene. V was cut by 3 bases and J by 4 bases, with 3 bases left in between. The CDR3 is made up of 11 amino acids. CDR1 and CDR2 (germline): MDHEN, SYDVKM. This CDR3 is CASSFPTEAFF. The CDR3 DNA reads as TGTGCCAGCAGTTTTCCCACTGAAGCTTTCTTT.

The CDR3 loop reads CASTSGGNTGELFF. The CDR3 bases are TGTGCCAGCACCTCAGGGGGGAACACCGGGGAGCTGTTTTTT. This rearrangement joins TRBV6-5 to TRBJ2-2, with 7 bases aligning to TRBD1. This CDR3 is built from 14 residues. V lost 7 bases to trimming and J lost 1 base; unmatched junction nucleotides: 3. Germline V CDR1 and CDR2: MNHEY, SVGAGI.

V gene TRBV5-6 combines with J gene TRBJ2-5, with 14 bases fitting TRBD2. Germline values: CDR1 SGHDT, CDR2 YYEEEE. This CDR3 spans 14 amino acids. V trimming: 9 bases; J trimming: 4 bases; junction bases outside the gene matches: 5. CDR3 sequence (DNA): TGTGCCACCAGACTAGCGGGGGGGCCAGAGACCCAGTACTTC. This encodes CATRLAGGPETQYF.

J is TRBJ2-3 and V is TRBV5-1; D unclear. The CDR3 runs to 13 residues. V dropped 0 bases and J dropped 5 bases, with 7 bases sitting between them. Germline CDR1 reads SGHRS; CDR2 reads YFSETQ. In nucleotides, the CDR3 is TGCGCCAGCAGCTTGGAGTTCGGAGATACGCAGTATTTT. It encodes CASSLEFGDTQYF.

The chain uses TRBV9 and TRBJ1-5; no clear D gene. Trimming removed 1 base from V and 0 bases from J, with 26 bases in between. Germline loops: CDR1 SGDLS, CDR2 YYNGEE. The CDR3 sequence is 21 residues long. CDR3 in amino acids: CASSVQARPTRAAYSNQPQHF. In DNA form, the CDR3 reads TGTGCCAGCAGCGTACAGGCCCGTCCCACGAGGGCCGCTTATAGCAATCAGCCCCAGCATTTT.

V usage is TRBV10-3 and J usage is TRBJ2-7; D possibly corresponds to TRBD2 (5 bases). The V end was cut by 6 bases, the J end by 1 base, with 10 bases between. The germline V gene has CDR1 ENHRY and CDR2 SYGVKD. This CDR3 is built from 13 residues. In DNA form, the CDR3 reads TGTGCCATCAGGGAGGACGGATCCTACGAGCAGTACTTC. This sequence encodes CAIREDGSYEQYF.

The V gene is TRBV5-1, the J gene TRBJ2-7, with 9 bases that match TRBD1. In germline, CDR1 is SGHRS, CDR2 YFSETQ. The CDR3 runs 13 residues. The trim removed 7 bases at V and 3 bases at J, leaving 5 bases unmatched. The DNA of the CDR3 is TGCGCCAGCGGTTTGACAGGGGGCTACGAGCAGTACTTC. As protein: CASGLTGGYEQYF. Looking up the rest from reference TRBV5-1 and TRBJ2-7 gives the full variable domain: KAGVTQTPRYLIKTRGQQVTLSCSPISGHRSVSWYQQTPGQGLQFLFEYFSETQRNKGNFPGRFSGRQFSNSRSEMNVSTLELGDSALYLCASGLTGGYEQYFGPGTRLTVT.